This TCR beta chain was recorded in a study of blood T cell repertoires in COVID-19. The protocol was immunoSEQ multiplex PCR, while the TCRdb copy is restricted to in-frame clones and leaves out a portion. The sample consists of some 50,000 clones, about 89% of them appearing once. Germline V CDR1 and CDR2: LNHDA, SQIVND (reference sequence). V shed 4 bases and J 10 bases; nucleotides not matched to a gene: 9. This CDR3 spans 14 amino acids. This receptor was taken from an elderly woman with COVID-19, enrolled during active disease. The specimen sequenced was peripheral blood. V gene TRBV19 combines with J gene TRBJ2-1; TRBD2 agrees at 8 bases. CDR3 DNA sequence: TGTGCCAGTAGTAGCGGGAGGACCTTCGGGGAGCAGTTCTTC. Residues: CASSSGRTFGEQFF.